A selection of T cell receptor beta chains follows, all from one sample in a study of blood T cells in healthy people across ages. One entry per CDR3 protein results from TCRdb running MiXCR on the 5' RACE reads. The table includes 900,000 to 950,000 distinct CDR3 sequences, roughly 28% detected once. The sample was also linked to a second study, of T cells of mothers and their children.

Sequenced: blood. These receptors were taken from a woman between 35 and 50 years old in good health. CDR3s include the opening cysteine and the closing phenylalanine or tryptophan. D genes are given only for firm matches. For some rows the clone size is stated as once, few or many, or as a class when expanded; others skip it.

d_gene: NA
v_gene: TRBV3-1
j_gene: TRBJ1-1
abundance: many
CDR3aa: CASSQGRGSTEAFF
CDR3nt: TGTGCCAGCAGCCAAGGTCGAGGTAGCACTGAAGCTTTCTTT

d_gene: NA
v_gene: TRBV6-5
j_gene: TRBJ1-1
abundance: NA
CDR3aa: CASSFHGTFEGTEAFF
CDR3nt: TGTGCCAGCAGTTTCCACGGGACTTTCGAGGGCACTGAAGCTTTCTTT

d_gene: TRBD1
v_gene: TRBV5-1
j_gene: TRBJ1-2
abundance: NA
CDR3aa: CASSLEGTGGYTF
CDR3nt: TGCGCCAGCAGCTTGGAGGGGACAGGGGGCTACACCTTC

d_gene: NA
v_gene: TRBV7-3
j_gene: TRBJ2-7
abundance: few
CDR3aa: CAGSHRTVPYEQYF
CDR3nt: TGTGCCGGCAGCCATAGGACAGTTCCCTACGAGCAGTACTTC

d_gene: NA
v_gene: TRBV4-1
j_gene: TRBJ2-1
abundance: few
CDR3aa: CASSHTSHDEQFF
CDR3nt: TGCGCCAGCAGCCATACTAGTCACGATGAGCAGTTCTTC

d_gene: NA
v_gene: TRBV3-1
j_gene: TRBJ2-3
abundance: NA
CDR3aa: CASSHNSGLSTDTQYF
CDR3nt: TGTGCCAGCAGCCATAATTCGGGCCTTAGCACAGATACGCAGTATTTT

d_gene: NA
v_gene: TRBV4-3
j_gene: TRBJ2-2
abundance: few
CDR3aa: CASSRNRDGELFF
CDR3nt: TGCGCCAGCAGCCGTAACAGGGACGGGGAGCTGTTTTTT

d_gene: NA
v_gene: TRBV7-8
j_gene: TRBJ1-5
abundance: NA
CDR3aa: CASSPRWGNQPQHF
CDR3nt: TGTGCCAGCAGCCCTAGGTGGGGGAATCAGCCCCAGCATTTT

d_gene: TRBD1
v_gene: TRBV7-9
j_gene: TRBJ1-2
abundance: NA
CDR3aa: CASSLMTGQTIIGYTF
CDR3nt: TGTGCCAGCAGCTTAATGACGGGACAGACGATCATTGGCTACACCTTC

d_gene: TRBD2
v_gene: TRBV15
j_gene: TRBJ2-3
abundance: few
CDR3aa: CATSSLSGTTDTQYF
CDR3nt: TGTGCCACCAGCAGCCTTAGCGGGACCACAGATACGCAGTATTTT

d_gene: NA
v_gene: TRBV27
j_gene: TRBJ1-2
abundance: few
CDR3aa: CASSQLRGIYYGYTF
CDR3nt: TGTGCCAGCAGTCAACTAAGGGGGATCTACTATGGCTACACCTTC

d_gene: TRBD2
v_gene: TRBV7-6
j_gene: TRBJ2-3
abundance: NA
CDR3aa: CASSVTSGGASDTQYF
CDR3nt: TGTGCCAGCAGCGTGACTAGCGGGGGGGCGTCGGATACGCAGTATTTT

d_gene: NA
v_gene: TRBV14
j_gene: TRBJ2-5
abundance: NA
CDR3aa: CASGRRSTQYF
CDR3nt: TGTGCCAGCGGTCGGAGATCGACCCAGTACTTC

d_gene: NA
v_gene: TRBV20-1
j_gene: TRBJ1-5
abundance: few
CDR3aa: CSARRRDTDNQPQHF
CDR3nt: TGCAGTGCTAGAAGGCGGGACACCGACAATCAGCCCCAGCATTTT

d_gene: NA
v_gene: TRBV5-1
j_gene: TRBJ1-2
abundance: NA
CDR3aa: CASSYGAGVHGYTF
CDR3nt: TGCGCCAGCAGCTATGGAGCCGGGGTTCATGGCTACACCTTC

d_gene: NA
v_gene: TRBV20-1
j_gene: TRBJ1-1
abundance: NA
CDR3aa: CSAMTAGGDTEAFF
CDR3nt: TGCAGTGCTATGACGGCTGGGGGGGACACTGAAGCTTTCTTT

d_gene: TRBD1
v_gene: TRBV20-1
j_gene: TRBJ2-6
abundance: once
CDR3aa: CSARTGRPSGANVLTF
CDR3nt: TGCAGTGCTAGGACAGGGCGTCCCTCTGGGGCCAACGTCCTGACTTTC

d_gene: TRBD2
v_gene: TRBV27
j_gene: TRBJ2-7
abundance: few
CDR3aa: CASSSIGLAGAPGGEQYF
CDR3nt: TGTGCCAGCAGTTCCATCGGACTAGCGGGGGCCCCAGGGGGCGAGCAGTACTTC

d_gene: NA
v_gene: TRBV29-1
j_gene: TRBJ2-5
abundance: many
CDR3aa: CSVEVWTHRRETQYF
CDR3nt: TGCAGCGTTGAAGTCTGGACCCACCGCCGGGAGACCCAGTACTTC

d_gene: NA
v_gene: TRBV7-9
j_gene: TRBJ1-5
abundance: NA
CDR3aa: CASSCGRQNQPQHF
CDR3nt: TGTGCCAGCAGCTGCGGACGGCAAAATCAGCCCCAGCATTTT

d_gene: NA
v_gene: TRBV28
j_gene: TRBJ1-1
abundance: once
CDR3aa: CTSSSNRMNIEAFF
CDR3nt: TGTACCAGCAGTTCTAACAGAATGAACATTGAAGCTTTCTTT

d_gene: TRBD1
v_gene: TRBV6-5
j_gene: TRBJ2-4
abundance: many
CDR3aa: CASSRQGAGKNIQYF
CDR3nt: TGTGCCAGCAGTAGACAGGGGGCTGGCAAAAACATTCAGTACTTC

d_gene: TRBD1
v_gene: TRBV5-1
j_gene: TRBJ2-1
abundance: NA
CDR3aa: CASSLSDRGEQFF
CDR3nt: TGCGCCAGCAGCTTGTCGGACAGGGGAGAGCAGTTCTTC

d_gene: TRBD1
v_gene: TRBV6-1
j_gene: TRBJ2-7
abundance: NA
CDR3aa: CASTFGPGQGAYIGYEQYF
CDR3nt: TGTGCCAGCACCTTCGGACCGGGACAGGGGGCTTATATCGGCTACGAGCAGTACTTC

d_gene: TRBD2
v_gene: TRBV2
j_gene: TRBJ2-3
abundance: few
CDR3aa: CASSVGLAGKVSTDTQYF
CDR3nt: TGTGCCAGCAGTGTAGGGCTAGCGGGAAAAGTTAGCACAGATACGCAGTATTTT

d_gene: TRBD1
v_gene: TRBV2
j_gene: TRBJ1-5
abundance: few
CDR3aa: CASSELSPRGNQPQHF
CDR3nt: TGTGCCAGCAGTGAACTGTCGCCCAGGGGGAATCAGCCCCAGCATTTT

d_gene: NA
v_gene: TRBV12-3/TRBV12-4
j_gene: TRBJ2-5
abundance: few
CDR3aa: CASSPGTEEQETQYF
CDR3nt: TGTGCCAGCAGTCCCGGGACGGAAGAACAAGAGACCCAGTACTTC

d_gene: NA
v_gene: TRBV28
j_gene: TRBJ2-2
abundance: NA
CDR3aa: CASSSGGLDRTNTGELFF
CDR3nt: TGTGCCAGCAGCTCTGGGGGGTTGGACAGAACGAACACCGGGGAGCTGTTTTTT

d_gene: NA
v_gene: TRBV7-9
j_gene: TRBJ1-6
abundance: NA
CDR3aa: CASSRDHSGDFLHF
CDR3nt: TGTGCCAGCAGCCGGGACCATTCAGGGGATTTCCTCCACTTT

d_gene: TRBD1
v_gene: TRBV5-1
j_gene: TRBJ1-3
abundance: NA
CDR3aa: CASSFDGQGFTNTIYF
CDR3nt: TGCGCCAGCAGCTTCGATGGACAGGGTTTTACGAACACCATATATTTT

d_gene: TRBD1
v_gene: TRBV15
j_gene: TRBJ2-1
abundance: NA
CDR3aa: CATSRGDRGSNEQFF
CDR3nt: TGTGCCACCAGCAGAGGAGACAGGGGAAGCAATGAGCAGTTCTTC

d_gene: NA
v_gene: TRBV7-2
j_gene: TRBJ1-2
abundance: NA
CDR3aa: CASSPGTVYGHTF
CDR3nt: TGTGCCAGCAGCCCCGGGACGGTGTATGGCCACACCTTC

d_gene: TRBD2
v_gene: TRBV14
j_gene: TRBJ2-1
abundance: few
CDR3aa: CASAQRGYNEQFF
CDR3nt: TGTGCCAGCGCTCAGCGGGGTTACAATGAGCAGTTCTTC

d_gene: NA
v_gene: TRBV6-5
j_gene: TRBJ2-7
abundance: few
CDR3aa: CASSYRPSLSEQYF
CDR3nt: TGTGCCAGCAGTTACCGGCCCTCTTTGAGTGAGCAGTACTTC

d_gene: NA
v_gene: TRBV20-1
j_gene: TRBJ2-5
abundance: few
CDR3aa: CSARDWQTLAQQYF
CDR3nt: TGCAGTGCTAGAGATTGGCAGACCCTTGCGCAGCAGTACTTC

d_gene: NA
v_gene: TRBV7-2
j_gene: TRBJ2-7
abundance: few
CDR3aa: CASSLVAGSVYEQYF
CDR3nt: TGTGCCAGCAGCTTAGTGGCGGGGTCTGTCTACGAGCAGTACTTC

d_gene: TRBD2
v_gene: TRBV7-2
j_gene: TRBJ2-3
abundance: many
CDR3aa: CASSPRLAGSYTDTQYF
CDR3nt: TGTGCCAGCAGCCCACGATTAGCGGGGAGCTACACAGATACGCAGTATTTT

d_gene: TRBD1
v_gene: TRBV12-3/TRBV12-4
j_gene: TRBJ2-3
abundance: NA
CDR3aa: CASSPTTGGKADAQYF
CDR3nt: TGTGCCAGCAGTCCGACGACAGGGGGCAAAGCAGATGCGCAGTATTTT

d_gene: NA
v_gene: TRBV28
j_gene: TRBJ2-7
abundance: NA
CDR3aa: CASSLLSAIGSYEQYF
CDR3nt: TGTGCCAGCAGTTTGCTGAGCGCCATCGGCTCCTACGAGCAGTACTTC

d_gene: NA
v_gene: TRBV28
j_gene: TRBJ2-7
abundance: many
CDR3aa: CASSFPGHPYEQYF
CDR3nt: TGTGCCAGCAGTTTCCCGGGACACCCCTACGAGCAGTACTTC

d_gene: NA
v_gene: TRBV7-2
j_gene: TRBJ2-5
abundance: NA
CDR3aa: CASSLSVPSLAGGEQYF
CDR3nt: TGTGCCAGCAGCTTATCAGTCCCGAGTCTAGCCGGTGGGGAGCAGTACTTC

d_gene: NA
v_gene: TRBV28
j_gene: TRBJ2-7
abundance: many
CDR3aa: CASMIHYEQYF
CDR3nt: TGTGCCAGCATGATACACTACGAGCAGTACTTC

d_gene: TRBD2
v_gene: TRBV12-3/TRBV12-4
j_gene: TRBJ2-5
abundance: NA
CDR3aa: CASSSSGLALETQYF
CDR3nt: TGTGCCAGCAGTTCCTCGGGACTAGCGTTGGAGACCCAGTACTTC

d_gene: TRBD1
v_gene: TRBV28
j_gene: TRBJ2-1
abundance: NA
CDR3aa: CASTRQGAGEQFF
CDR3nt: TGTGCCAGCACTCGACAGGGGGCAGGCGAGCAGTTCTTC

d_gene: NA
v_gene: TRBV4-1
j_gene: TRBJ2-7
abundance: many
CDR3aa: CASSQDHGFYEQYF
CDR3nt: TGCGCCAGCAGCCAAGACCACGGTTTCTACGAGCAGTACTTC

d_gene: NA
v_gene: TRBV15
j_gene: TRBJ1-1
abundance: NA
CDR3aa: CATSRRDRTEAFF
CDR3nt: TGTGCCACCAGCAGGCGGGATAGAACGGAAGCTTTCTTT

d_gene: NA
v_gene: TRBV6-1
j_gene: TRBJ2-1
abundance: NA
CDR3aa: CASSPDGREQFF
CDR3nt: TGTGCCAGCAGCCCGGATGGCCGTGAGCAGTTCTTC

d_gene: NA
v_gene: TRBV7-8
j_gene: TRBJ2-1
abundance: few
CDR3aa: CASSLALSWGNEQFF
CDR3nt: TGTGCCAGCAGCTTAGCATTGAGTTGGGGCAATGAGCAGTTCTTC

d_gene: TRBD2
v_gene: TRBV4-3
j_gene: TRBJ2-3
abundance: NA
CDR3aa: CASSQVFGTSGHTQYF
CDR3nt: TGCGCCAGCAGCCAAGTTTTCGGGACTAGCGGACATACGCAGTATTTT

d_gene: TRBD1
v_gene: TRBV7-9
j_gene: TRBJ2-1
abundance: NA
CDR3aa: CASSLPSGTGGVRDNEQFF
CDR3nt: TGTGCCAGCAGCCTCCCTTCCGGGACAGGGGGCGTTAGGGACAATGAGCAGTTCTTC

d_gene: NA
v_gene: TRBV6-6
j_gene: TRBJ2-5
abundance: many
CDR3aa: CASSYRPGQGVTQYF
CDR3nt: TGTGCCAGCAGTTACCGACCGGGGCAGGGAGTAACCCAGTACTTC

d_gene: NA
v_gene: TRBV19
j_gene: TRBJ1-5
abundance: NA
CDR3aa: CASIGTSRGNQPQHF
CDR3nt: TGTGCCAGTATTGGGACGTCTCGGGGCAATCAGCCCCAGCATTTT

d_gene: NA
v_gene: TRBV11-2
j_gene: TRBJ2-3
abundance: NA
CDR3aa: CASSLEGGVLYF
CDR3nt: TGTGCCAGCAGCTTAGAGGGTGGGGTTTTGTATTTT

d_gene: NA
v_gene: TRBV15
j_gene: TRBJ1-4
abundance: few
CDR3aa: CATSCEQGVAEKLFF
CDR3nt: TGTGCCACCAGCTGCGAGCAGGGAGTGGCTGAAAAACTGTTTTTT

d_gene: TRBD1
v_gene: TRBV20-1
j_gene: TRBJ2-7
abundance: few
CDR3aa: CSARETGVPTNEQYF
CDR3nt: TGCAGTGCTAGAGAAACAGGGGTTCCTACTAACGAGCAGTACTTC